This is a list of T cell receptor beta chains from one sample in a study of immune characterization of retroperitoneal liposarcoma. TCRdb ran MiXCR on the PCR reads and lists one entry per CDR3 protein. Of fewer than 20,000 distinct CDR3 sequences listed, 35% to 40% are singletons. The sequenced material came from blood. These receptors all stem from a male donor with retroperitoneal liposarcoma. Each CDR3 is given with its conserved first and last residue. D genes are given only for firm matches. Size is omitted from some rows. Given values are once, few, many or a class for expanded clones.

TRBV28	few	TRBJ2-1	-	CASSSAVRLNNEQFF	TGTGCCAGCAGTTCCGCCGTAAGGTTGAACAATGAGCAGTTCTTC
TRBV6-1	medium-sized	TRBJ2-1	TRBD2	CASTSFYSGSPNNEQFF	TGTGCCAGCACAAGTTTTTATAGCGGGAGTCCGAACAATGAGCAGTTCTTC
TRBV7-6	-	TRBJ2-4	TRBD1	CASSPGQVKNIQYF	TGTGCCAGCAGTCCGGGACAGGTGAAAAACATTCAGTACTTC
TRBV6-6	few	TRBJ2-4	TRBD2	CASSPGTSGPFQYF	TGTGCCAGCAGCCCCGGGACTAGCGGGCCCTTTCAGTACTTC
TRBV6-1	-	TRBJ2-5	-	CASSESPANQETQYF	TGTGCCAGCAGTGAGAGTCCGGCTAACCAAGAGACCCAGTACTTC
TRBV11-2	many	TRBJ2-1	TRBD1	CASSLVVGTGNLEQFF	TGTGCCAGCAGCTTAGTCGTTGGGACAGGGAACCTTGAGCAGTTCTTC
TRBV7-2	many	TRBJ2-1	TRBD2	CASSSGLAGPFYEQFF	TGTGCCAGCAGCTCCGGACTAGCGGGACCCTTCTACGAGCAGTTCTTC
TRBV6-1	medium-sized	TRBJ2-7	-	CASSASRTSKPDEQYF	TGTGCCAGCAGTGCATCAAGGACCTCAAAACCGGACGAGCAGTACTTC
TRBV12-3/TRBV12-4	-	TRBJ1-4	-	CASSLRAANEKLFF	TGTGCCAGCAGTTTAAGGGCGGCAAATGAAAAACTGTTTTTT
TRBV11-3	few	TRBJ2-7	-	CASSLGGTSYEQYF	TGTGCCAGCAGCTTAGGGGGGACCTCCTACGAGCAGTACTTC
TRBV19	-	TRBJ1-1	-	CASSVRLNTEAFF	TGTGCCAGTAGTGTCCGGTTAAACACTGAAGCTTTCTTT
TRBV7-8	-	TRBJ2-1	TRBD2	CASSLGGLAGEPQFF	TGTGCCAGCAGCTTAGGGGGACTAGCGGGAGAGCCCCAGTTCTTC
TRBV27	medium-sized	TRBJ2-1	-	CASSVQRNRNEQFF	TGTGCCAGCAGCGTGCAAAGGAATCGGAATGAGCAGTTCTTC
TRBV5-6	-	TRBJ2-5	-	CASSLGLGKAQYF	TGTGCCAGCAGCTTGGGACTTGGCAAGGCCCAGTACTTC
TRBV7-3	many	TRBJ1-1	-	CATSRDMNTEAFF	TGTGCCACCTCCAGGGACATGAACACTGAAGCTTTCTTT
TRBV6-6	-	TRBJ2-3	-	CVSSAYAVLYNEQFF	TGTGTCAGCAGTGCCTATGCGGTACTCTACAATGAGCAGTTCTTT
TRBV11-3	-	TRBJ2-3	-	CASSLLADTQYF	TGTGCCAGCAGCCTTTTGGCAGATACGCAGTATTTT
TRBV28	-	TRBJ2-1	-	CASSFTLGPSYNEQFF	TGTGCCAGCAGTTTTACCCTCGGACCCTCCTACAATGAGCAGTTCTTC
TRBV10-1	-	TRBJ1-1	-	CASSENGPENAEAFF	TGCGCCAGCAGTGAAAACGGCCCCGAGAACGCTGAAGCTTTCTTT
TRBV28	many	TRBJ2-5	TRBD1	CASRGGGQGAGEQYF	TGTGCCAGCAGGGGAGGGGGACAGGGGGCAGGAGAGCAGTACTTC
TRBV10-1	few	TRBJ2-5	-	CASGRTVQETQYF	TGCGCCAGCGGGAGGACGGTTCAAGAGACCCAGTACTTC
TRBV7-6	few	TRBJ2-1	TRBD1	CASSLDGGTGAYNEQFF	TGTGCCAGCAGCTTAGACGGCGGGACAGGGGCCTACAATGAGCAGTTCTTC
TRBV27	large	TRBJ2-1	-	CASSWDGENNEQFF	TGTGCCAGCAGTTGGGACGGAGAGAACAATGAGCAGTTCTTC
TRBV6-1	-	TRBJ2-7	-	CASSERGGVKEQYF	TGTGCCAGCAGTGAGAGGGGGGGTGTCAAGGAGCAGTACTTC
TRBV12-3/TRBV12-4	many	TRBJ2-3	TRBD2	CASSLASGNKNTQYF	TGTGCCAGCAGTTTGGCTAGCGGGAACAAAAATACGCAGTATTTT
TRBV10-2	many	TRBJ2-2	-	CASSDTGAGAGELFF	TGCGCCAGCAGTGATACGGGGGCGGGAGCCGGGGAGCTGTTTTTT
TRBV6-1	large	TRBJ2-1	TRBD2	CASSSPGTSSYNEQFF	TGTGCCAGCAGTTCTCCCGGGACTAGCTCCTACAATGAGCAGTTCTTC
TRBV6-2/TRBV6-3	many	TRBJ2-1	TRBD2	CASSIAGGVNEQFF	TGTGCCAGCAGTATAGCGGGAGGGGTCAATGAGCAGTTCTTC
TRBV27	-	TRBJ2-3	-	CASSLSPTGMDTQYF	TGTGCCAGCAGTTTATCGCCGACCGGCATGGATACGCAGTATTTT
TRBV7-6	-	TRBJ2-1	-	CASSFIDGGYNEQFF	TGTGCCAGCAGTTTCATTGACGGCGGATACAATGAGCAGTTCTTC
TRBV12-3/TRBV12-4	few	TRBJ2-4	-	CASSFGGLTGSKNIQYF	TGTGCCAGCAGTTTTGGAGGTTTGACGGGTTCCAAAAACATTCAGTACTTC
TRBV7-8	-	TRBJ2-7	-	CARNRSGTEASYEQYF	TGTGCCAGGAATCGATCCGGGACTGAAGCTTCCTACGAGCAGTACTTC
TRBV11-2	many	TRBJ2-1	TRBD1	CASSLDARDRGQETQFF	TGTGCCAGCAGCTTAGATGCCCGGGACAGGGGGCAAGAGACCCAGTTCTTC
TRBV12-3/TRBV12-4	-	TRBJ2-7	TRBD1	CASTPLTGIYAQYF	TGTGCCAGCACCCCTTTGACAGGGATTTACGCGCAGTACTTC
TRBV6-6	many	TRBJ2-5	TRBD1	CASSYSINDRVVRGTQYF	TGTGCCAGCAGTTACTCAATTAACGACAGGGTCGTCCGAGGGACCCAGTACTTC
TRBV12-3/TRBV12-4	few	TRBJ2-1	TRBD2	CASSFILAASYNEQFF	TGTGCCAGCAGTTTTATCCTAGCGGCTTCCTACAATGAGCAGTTCTTC
TRBV6-6	-	TRBJ2-5	TRBD1	CASSYVPGTGGETQYF	TGTGCCAGCAGTTACGTGCCCGGGACAGGGGGGGAGACCCAGTACTTC
TRBV24-1	-	TRBJ2-1	TRBD2	CATSDFPGTSGSSSYNEQFF	TGTGCCACCAGTGATTTTCCCGGGACTAGCGGGAGTAGCTCCTACAATGAGCAGTTCTTC
TRBV7-6	-	TRBJ2-5	-	CASSLGGHQETQYF	TGTGCCAGCAGCTTAGGAGGGCACCAAGAGACCCAGTACTTC
TRBV6-1	once	TRBJ2-5	TRBD2	CASSEGLAGGREQYF	TGTGCCAGCAGTGAAGGCCTAGCGGGAGGAAGGGAGCAGTACTTC
TRBV7-2	large	TRBJ2-3	TRBD1	CASSLDRGTDTQYF	TGTGCCAGCAGCTTGGACAGGGGCACAGATACGCAGTATTTT
TRBV6-1	-	TRBJ1-5	TRBD1	CASSRIGTGGLHQPQHF	TGTGCCAGCAGTCGAATCGGGACAGGGGGTCTTCATCAGCCCCAGCATTTT
TRBV6-1	medium-sized	TRBJ2-5	TRBD1	CASRLGTGRETQYF	TGTGCCAGCAGGCTGGGGACAGGGAGGGAGACCCAGTACTTC
TRBV6-1	-	TRBJ2-5	-	CASRAKGGGETQYF	TGTGCCAGCAGGGCCAAGGGGGGCGGGGAGACCCAGTACTTC
TRBV7-4	once	TRBJ1-2	-	CASSRTGSETQFFGPGGYGYTF	-
TRBV7-2	medium-sized	TRBJ2-3	TRBD2	CASSLSVSGGRADTQYF	TGTGCCAGCAGCCTTTCGGTATCGGGGGGGCGGGCAGATACGCAGTATTTT
TRBV7-2	-	TRBJ2-5	TRBD2	CASSLYPSGRETQYF	TGTGCCAGCAGCTTATACCCTAGCGGGAGAGAGACCCAGTACTTC
TRBV5-3	-	TRBJ2-1	TRBD2	CASSLVGLGSYEQFF	TGTGCCAGCAGCTTGGTGGGACTAGGCTCCTACGAGCAGTTCTTC
TRBV12-3/TRBV12-4	many	TRBJ2-3	-	CASSLLAGVADTQYF	TGTGCCAGCTCCCTGTTAGCCGGTGTGGCAGATACGCAGTATTTT
TRBV6-5	many	TRBJ2-2	TRBD2	CASSYTRGTSGRAGTGELFF	TGTGCCAGCAGTTACACCCGCGGGACTAGCGGGAGGGCCGGCACCGGGGAGCTGTTTTTT
TRBV6-6	-	TRBJ2-7	-	CASRPPGNPDEQYF	TGTGCCAGCAGGCCACCCGGGAACCCCGACGAGCAGTACTTC
TRBV7-2	many	TRBJ2-6	-	CASSLGGGGANVLTF	TGTGCCAGCAGCTTAGGGGGAGGTGGGGCCAACGTCCTGACTTTC